The TCR beta chain under discussion was sequenced for a study of molecular identifiers for immune sequencing clone quantification (dated by TCRdb to 2017 to 2018). Notes on the research overall: For a replicate experiment, the RNA from either approximately 20,000 or 100,000 naive CD8 T cells was divided into five aliquots, and four of those aliquots went on to sequencing. CD8 T cells were used in a methods study to benchmark molecular-identifier clustering-based TCR repertoire sequencing (MIDCIRS) and TCR RNA copy counting. Results and caveats for the whole study, not just this receptor: Highly expanded clone sizes could be underestimated if identical TCR molecules share a barcode. Spiked-in Jurkat TCR RNA (about 10 copies' worth), which is not part of the donor repertoire, was contained in the naive libraries. Spiked-in Jurkat TCR RNA equivalent to a single cell was reported to be detectable even among approximately 1.1 million naive CD8 T cells. About three recovered TCR RNA copies per cell were obtained by modeling, versus about 10 by digital PCR, implying a capture efficiency of about 30%. When barcode sub-clustering was omitted, TCR diversity was inflated by chimeric consensus sequences, with chimeras reaching as high as 47%. In CMV-specific effector cells, over 99% of molecules were held by clones above 20 RNA copies, whereas under 1% of molecules were held by such clones in naive cells.

In its sample, this clonotype was seen once. No cognate antigen has been identified for it. A junction boundary mismatches the germline segment, possibly from a read error. Libraries of naive CD8 T cells were built from anywhere between roughly 17,000 and 1,000,000 sorted cells, with 10%, 30% or 50% of the purified RNA used. On a BD FACSAria II, naive CD8 T cells were FACS-sorted as CD8+CD4-CCR7+CD45RA+ and collected into RLT Plus buffer. To test detection sensitivity, Jurkat RNA equal to about nine TCR copies was added to samples of roughly 18,000-1,100,000 naive CD8 T cells. CD8 T cells were enriched with RosetteSep CD8+ T Cell Enrichment Cocktail and Ficoll-Paque, followed by ACK red cell lysis. Libraries were constructed by PCR. Data came from a NextSeq 500. Bulk TCR libraries were prepared as previously described, using TCR primers listed in Table S5. The Qiagen AllPrep DNA/RNA kit was used to purify total RNA. Before analysis, reads from multiple sequencing runs of one library were combined. The study's own analysis went as follows. Only reads with exact TCR constant sequence were kept, trimmed to 150 nt, and grouped by their 12-nt molecular barcodes. Within each barcode group, reads were sub-clustered at a 15% Levenshtein threshold, and quality-weighted consensus sequences were built per RNA molecule. Non-functional sequences were filtered out, along with any lower-count sequence sitting one edit away from another sequence. Based on fitting two negative binomial distributions, any barcode sub-cluster with under 20% of the maximum read count was discarded. TCRdb cleaned the public reads at Q25 with fastp, built clones with MiXCR and kept in-frame beta chains. Each entry merges the rows of one CDR3 protein and shows their most common DNA and genes. In this record, the V and J calls reflect TCRdb's handling and not the investigators' own analysis. Present in this sample are some 590,000 distinct CDR3 sequences, 25% of which were seen just once. The leading ten clones occupy 0.7% to 0.95% of the sample.

Sample: naive CD8+ T cells from blood, with Jurkat cell RNA spiked in. The cell subset or site label of this sample denotes: FACS-sorted CD8+CD4-CCR7+CD45RA+ naive T cells. The source of this sequence is a human donor in good health. Some libraries in this study had Jurkat cell RNA spiked in.

At the DNA level, the sequence is TGCGCCGGCAGCCCGGCGGGGGGATCTAGCACAGATACGCAGTATTTT. The resulting protein is CAGSPAGGSSTDTQYF. The chain is assembled from TRBV4-1 and TRBJ2-3, and 8 junctional nucleotides match TRBD2. In the germline V gene, CDR1 corresponds to MGHRA and CDR2 to YSYEKL. Its CDR3 holds 16 amino acids, cysteine through phenylalanine. The DNA shown is the 48-base CDR3, in frame from base 1.